The 20 T cell receptor beta chains listed next were all sequenced from one sample in a study of radiotherapy plus CTLA-4 blockade in lung cancer. TCRdb's table, derived via immunoSEQ multiplex PCR, lists solely in-frame clones and lacks some. The table has tens of thousands of clones, 70% to 85% seen once. Sequencing used peripheral blood, obtained from a patient treated with radiotherapy plus ipilimumab. The receptor set was obtained from a human donor with non-small cell lung cancer who had a partial response to radiotherapy plus ipilimumab.

This clone was detected once. CDR3 nucleotide sequence: TGTGCCAGCAGCCAAGATCTGAGAAGCGGGGGGACGGTCTTCGATGAGCAGTTCTTC. Translation gives CASSQDLRSGGTVFDEQFF. The chain joins TRBV4-2 to TRBJ2-1; 9 bases agree with TRBD2. Per the germline V gene, CDR1 is LGHNA and CDR2 is YNFKEQ. The ends lost 0 bases at V and 8 bases at J; junction bases unmatched: 17. This CDR3 has 19 amino acids.

Note on this clone: One end of the junction fails to match germline, which may point to a read error. V and J are TRBV10-2 and TRBJ1-4, with 8 nucleotides matching TRBD1. The CDR3 spans 14 residues. The germline gives CDR1 WSHSY, CDR2 SAAADI. The CDR3 here is CASSDRGSSEKLFF. CDR3 nucleotides: TGCGCCAGTAGTGACAGGGGATCTAGTGAAAAACTGTTTTTT.

This chain links TRBV7-2 with TRBJ2-3; D is ambiguous. Trimming removed 5 bases from V and 5 bases from J, with 17 bases in between. From germline, CDR1 is SGHTA and CDR2 FQGNSA. The length of the CDR3 is 15 residues. CDR3 loop: CASSLPLKAGDTQYF. CDR3 in DNA: TGTGCCAGCAGCCTCCCACTAAAGGCCGGAGATACGCAGTATTTT.

This chain links TRBV5-1 with TRBJ2-2; a weak D match, TRBD1 (5 bases). V lost 1 base and J lost 0, with 16 bases in between. Germline V CDR1 and CDR2: SGHRS, YFSETQ. CDR3 length equals 18 residues. CDR3 protein: CASSLNVVLGANTGELFF. In DNA, the CDR3 is TGCGCCAGCAGCTTGAACGTGGTGCTAGGGGCGAACACCGGGGAGCTGTTTTTT.

J is TRBJ2-1 and V is TRBV5-4; possible D gene TRBD1, 6 bases. Looked up from germline, CDR1 is SGHNT and CDR2 is YYREEE (reference sequence). V was cut by 4 bases and J by 7 bases, with 15 bases left in between. The CDR3 totals 14 residues. CDR3 protein: CASSQTGTRNEQFF. CDR3 nucleotide sequence: TGTGCCAGCAGCCAGACCGGGACACGAAATGAGCAGTTCTTC.

The chain recombines TRBV5-1 with TRBJ2-1; a possible D gene is TRBD2 (5 bases). Germline CDR1 is SGHRS and CDR2 is YFSETQ. The germline V and J ends were trimmed by 4 bases and 6 bases, with 11 bases remaining between them. This CDR3 contains 13 residues. Written as DNA, the CDR3 is TGCGCCAGCAGCCGAGACGGAGGCAATGAGCAGTTCTTC. This translates into CASSRDGGNEQFF.

The chain has TRBV12-5 and TRBJ2-7; the D gene is possibly TRBD1 (6 bases). Germline assignment: CDR1 LGHNT and CDR2 FRNRAP. The germline V and J ends were trimmed by 4 bases and 2 bases, with 12 bases remaining between them. There are 14 residues in the CDR3. The CDR3 nucleotides are TGTGCTAGTGGTTCAGGGGAAGGGCCCTACGAGCAGTACTTC. It codes for CASGSGEGPYEQYF.

The CDR3: CASSLYKNTEAFF. In DNA form, the CDR3 reads TGTGCCAGCAGTTTATACAAGAACACTGAAGCTTTCTTT. The V and J genes are TRBV27 and TRBJ1-1; D gene ambiguous. The V and J ends lost 1 base and 1 base respectively, with 4 bases between them. CDR1 is MNHEY and CDR2 is SMNVEV in the germline V gene (reference sequence). CDR3 size: 13 residues.

This clone was seen once. The gene calls are TRBV29-1 and TRBJ2-3, with D possibly being TRBD1 (6 bases). Per germline, CDR1 SQVTM and CDR2 ANQGSEA. The V end was cut by 4 bases, the J end by 0 bases, with 8 bases between. The length of the CDR3 is 13 residues. The CDR3 sequence is CSVGTASTDTQYF. CDR3 DNA sequence: TGCAGCGTTGGGACAGCTAGCACAGATACGCAGTATTTT.

V and J are TRBV5-1 and TRBJ2-1; 11 bases are shared with TRBD2. The CDR3 runs to 17 residues. V gave up 0 bases and J gave up 3 bases; unmatched junction bases: 5. Germline CDR1 SGHRS, CDR2 YFSETQ. CDR3 coding DNA: TGCGCCAGCAGCTTGGGTGGTAGCGGGGGGGTCTACAATGAGCAGTTCTTC. Its protein is CASSLGGSGGVYNEQFF.

This clone was seen once. The chain joins TRBV19 to TRBJ2-2; D is possibly TRBD1 (6 bases). Germline CDR1 LNHDA, CDR2 SQIVND (reference sequence). The CDR3 loop spans 15 amino acids. V lost 7 bases, J lost 1 base, and 13 bases lay in between. The CDR3 DNA follows: TGTGCCAGTATTTTATCGACAGGGAACACCGGGGAGCTGTTTTTT. The encoded protein is CASILSTGNTGELFF.

This chain connects TRBV11-2 to TRBJ2-1, with 7 bases matching TRBD2. With 1 base clipped from V and 6 bases from J, the junction kept 3 bases outside the gene matches. Germline V gives CDR1 SGHAT, CDR2 FQNNGV. CDR3 length: 14 residues. The CDR3 DNA is TGTGCCAGCAGCTTAGGGGGGGGAGGCAATGAGCAGTTCTTC. Residues: CASSLGGGGNEQFF.

The V and J genes are TRBV7-3 and TRBJ2-5, with 9 bases lining up with TRBD1. The CDR3 is 14 residues long. The V gene end was trimmed by 6 bases and the J gene end by 2 bases; junction bases not matched to a gene: 4. CDR1 SGHTA and CDR2 FQGTGA come from the germline V gene. CDR3 amino acids: CASSSTGGQETQYF. The CDR3 nucleotides are TGTGCCAGCAGTTCGACAGGGGGACAAGAGACCCAGTACTTC.

V is TRBV7-9 and J is TRBJ1-4; a weak D match, TRBD1 (5 bases). From germline, CDR1 is SEHNR and CDR2 FQNEAQ (reference sequence). V lost 1 base and J 7 bases, leaving 13 bases between the germline ends. The CDR3 consists of 15 residues. CDR3 sequence reads: CASSLGTVQGEKLFF. The CDR3 DNA sequence: TGTGCCAGCAGCTTAGGCACAGTTCAGGGTGAAAAACTGTTTTTT.

This sequence joins TRBV6-5 and TRBJ1-6; 8 nucleotides align to TRBD1. Germline loops: CDR1 MNHEY, CDR2 SVGAGI. CDR3 size: 15 residues. V shed 5 bases and J 6 bases; nucleotides not matched to a gene: 6. The CDR3 sequence: CASSPRGLGNSPLHF. The CDR3 DNA reads as TGTGCCAGCAGTCCCAGGGGGCTGGGTAATTCACCCCTCCACTTT.

The gene calls are TRBV6-1 and TRBJ2-6, with D unclear. The CDR3 is 14 amino acids. Trimming removed 8 bases at V and 0 bases at J, with 8 bases between. CDR1 and CDR2 from the germline V gene are MNHNS and SASEGT. The DNA of the CDR3 is TGTGCCAGCCTGCAACACTCTGGGGCCAACGTCCTGACTTTC. This encodes CASLQHSGANVLTF.

This chain uses TRBV27 with TRBJ1-2, with 12 bases fitting TRBD1. This CDR3 contains 15 residues. Germline V gene data show CDR1 as MNHEY and CDR2 as SMNVEV (reference sequence). J lost 7 bases, V lost 5 bases, and 8 bases had no gene match. The CDR3 DNA reads as TGTGCCAGCAGTGGATATGGGACAGGGGGCGGTGGCTACACCTTC. This gives the protein CASSGYGTGGGGYTF.

J is TRBJ2-3 and V is TRBV7-9; 8 nucleotides line up with TRBD1. The V gene's germline CDR1 is SEHNR and CDR2 FQNEAQ (reference sequence). The ends lost 4 bases at V and 2 bases at J; junction bases unmatched: 5. The CDR3 length is 15 residues. CDR3 region: CASSSRQGNTDTQYF. The CDR3 DNA is TGTGCCAGCAGCTCCAGACAGGGGAACACAGATACGCAGTATTTT.

The genes are TRBV19 and TRBJ2-3, with 7 positions matching TRBD1. This CDR3 is 14 amino acids long. Losses at the gene ends were 10 bases for V and 3 bases for J; bases not matched to a gene: 10. In germline, CDR1 is LNHDA, CDR2 SQIVND (reference sequence). The DNA of the CDR3 is TGTGCCACCACGGGACAGCTTTTTACAGATACGCAGTATTTT. Its translation: CATTGQLFTDTQYF.

The chain combines TRBV5-8 with TRBJ2-1; 7 nucleotides agree with TRBD2. V was clipped by 5 bases and J by 0 bases; unmatched bases: 2. CDR3 length: 14 residues. Germline values: CDR1 SGHTS, CDR2 YDEGEE. The CDR3, as DNA: TGTGCCAGCAGGCGGGAGAGCTCCTACAATGAGCAGTTCTTC. Its protein product is CASRRESSYNEQFF.